Here is one T cell receptor beta chain with its context. The V gene lost 4 bases and the J gene lost 6 bases, with 19 bases spanning the gap. The germline V gene encodes CDR1 MNHEY and CDR2 SMNVEV (reference sequence). This CDR3 contains 16 residues. These data belong to a study of blood T cell repertoires in COVID-19. Assay: immunoSEQ multiplex PCR; the TCRdb copy retains only in-frame clones and omits some. The sample includes some 290,000 clones, about nine tenths of them seen just once. Sequenced input: peripheral blood. This chain uses TRBV27 with TRBJ1-5; TRBD1 might be the D (5 bases). This TCR came from a woman in her twenties or thirties with COVID-19, enrolled during active disease. For the CDR3, the DNA is TGTGCCAGCAGTTCCCTGTCGTCAGGGTTAAGTCAGCCCCAGCATTTT. Translation gives CASSSLSSGLSQPQHF.